The 3 T cell receptor beta chains listed next were all sequenced from one sample in a study of T cell responses to AZD1222 COVID-19 vaccine. Clones were sequenced by immunoSEQ multiplex PCR, and TCRdb holds only the in-frame ones, with some missing. Of roughly 65,000 clones detected, about 80% appear once; the ten largest clones hold around an eighth. This sample comprised peripheral blood, obtained on day 0 of AZD1222 vaccination. These receptors came from an adult in good health.

The chain couples TRBV9 to TRBJ1-1; 7 bases align to TRBD1. From germline, CDR1 is SGDLS and CDR2 YYNGEE. The CDR3 sequence is 15 residues long. Trimming at V came to 4 bases and at J to 5 bases, leaving 11 bases not matched to a gene. The CDR3 sequence: CASSPRQGFGTEAFF. The CDR3 DNA follows: TGTGCCAGCAGCCCCCGACAGGGTTTTGGGACTGAAGCTTTCTTT.

The chain couples TRBV5-4 to TRBJ2-1; the D gene is possibly TRBD1 (6 bases). In germline, CDR1 is SGHNT, CDR2 YYREEE (reference sequence). Between the trimmed V and J ends, which lost 0 bases and 6 bases, there was a span of 13 bases. This CDR3 spans 15 amino acids. The CDR3 loop reads CASSLAGGGGNEQFF. DNA of the CDR3: TGTGCCAGCAGCTTGGCCGGTGGGGGCGGCAATGAGCAGTTCTTC.

Comment on this clone: A junction boundary mismatches the germline segment, possibly from a read error. V is TRBV7-7 and J is TRBJ2-2; D gene uncertain. The CDR3 has 15 amino acids. Germline assignment: CDR1 SSHAT and CDR2 FNYEAQ (reference sequence). CDR3 in DNA: TGTGCTAGCAGCCTAGGGTACCTAGGCACCGGGGAGCTGTTTTTT. Its protein product is CASSLGYLGTGELFF.